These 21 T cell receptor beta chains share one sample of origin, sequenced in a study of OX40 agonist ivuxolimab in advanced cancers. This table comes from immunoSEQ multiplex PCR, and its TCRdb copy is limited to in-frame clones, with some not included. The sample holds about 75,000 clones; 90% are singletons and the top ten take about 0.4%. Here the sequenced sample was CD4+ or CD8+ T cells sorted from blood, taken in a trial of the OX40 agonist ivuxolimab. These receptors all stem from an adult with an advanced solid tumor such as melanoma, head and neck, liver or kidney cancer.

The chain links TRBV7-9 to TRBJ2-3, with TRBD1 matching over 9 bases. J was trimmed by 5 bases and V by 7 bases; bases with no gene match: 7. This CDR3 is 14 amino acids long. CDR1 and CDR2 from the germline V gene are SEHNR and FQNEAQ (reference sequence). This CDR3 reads CASNRQGGIDTQYF. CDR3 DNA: TGTGCCAGCAACAGACAGGGGGGGATAGATACGCAGTATTTT.

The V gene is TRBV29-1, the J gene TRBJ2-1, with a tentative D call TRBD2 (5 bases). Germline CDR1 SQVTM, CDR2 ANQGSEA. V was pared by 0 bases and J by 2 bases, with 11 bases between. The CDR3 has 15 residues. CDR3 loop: CSVEDHDGTYNEQFF. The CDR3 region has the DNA TGCAGCGTTGAAGACCATGACGGGACCTACAATGAGCAGTTCTTC.

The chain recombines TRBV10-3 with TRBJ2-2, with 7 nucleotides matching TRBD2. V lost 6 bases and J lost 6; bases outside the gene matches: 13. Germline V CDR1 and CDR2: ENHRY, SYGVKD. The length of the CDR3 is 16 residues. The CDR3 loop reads CAIRSGGVGFAGELFF. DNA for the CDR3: TGTGCCATCAGATCGGGGGGTGTAGGTTTCGCCGGGGAGCTGTTTTTT.

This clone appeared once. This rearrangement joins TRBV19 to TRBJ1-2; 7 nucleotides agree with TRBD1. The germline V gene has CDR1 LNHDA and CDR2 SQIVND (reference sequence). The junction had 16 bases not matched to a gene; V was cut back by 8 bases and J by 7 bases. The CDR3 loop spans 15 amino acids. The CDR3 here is CASRPGQTWGGGYTF. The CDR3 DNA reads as TGTGCCAGTCGACCGGGACAGACGTGGGGGGGTGGCTACACCTTC. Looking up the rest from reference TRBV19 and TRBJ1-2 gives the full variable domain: DGGITQSPKYLFRKEGQNVTLSCEQNLNHDAMYWYRQDPGQGLRLIYYSQIVNDFQKGDIAEGYSVSREKKESFPLTVTSAQKNPTAFYLCASRPGQTWGGGYTFGSGTRLTVV.

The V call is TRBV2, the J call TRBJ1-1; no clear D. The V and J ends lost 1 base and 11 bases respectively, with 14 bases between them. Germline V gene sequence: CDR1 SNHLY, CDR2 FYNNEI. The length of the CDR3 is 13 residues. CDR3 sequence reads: CASSEVLGVGAFF. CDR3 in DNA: TGTGCCAGCAGTGAAGTTCTGGGTGTCGGGGCTTTCTTT.

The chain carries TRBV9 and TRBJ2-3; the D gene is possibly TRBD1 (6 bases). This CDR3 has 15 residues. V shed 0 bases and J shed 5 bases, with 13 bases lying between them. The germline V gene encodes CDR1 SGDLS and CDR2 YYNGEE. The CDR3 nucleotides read TGTGCCAGCAGCGTAGGACAGGTTCAGGGAGATACGCAGTATTTT. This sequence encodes CASSVGQVQGDTQYF.

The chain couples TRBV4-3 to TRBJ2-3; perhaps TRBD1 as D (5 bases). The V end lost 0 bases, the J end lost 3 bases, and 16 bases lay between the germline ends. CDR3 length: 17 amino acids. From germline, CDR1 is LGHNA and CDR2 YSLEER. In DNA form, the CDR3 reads TGCGCCAGCAGCCAAGAATCAGGGAATTTAATAACAGATACGCAGTATTTT. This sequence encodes CASSQESGNLITDTQYF.

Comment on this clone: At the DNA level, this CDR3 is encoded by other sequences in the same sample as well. This CDR3 is CASSPPGRGQETQYF. CDR3 nucleotide sequence: TGTGCCAGCTCACCACCGGGTAGAGGTCAAGAGACCCAGTACTTC. The chain links TRBV18 to TRBJ2-5, with D unclear. The CDR3 totals 15 residues. CDR1 is KGHSH, CDR2 LQKENI, per germline. Trimming took 0 bases from V and 2 from J, leaving 10 bases between them.

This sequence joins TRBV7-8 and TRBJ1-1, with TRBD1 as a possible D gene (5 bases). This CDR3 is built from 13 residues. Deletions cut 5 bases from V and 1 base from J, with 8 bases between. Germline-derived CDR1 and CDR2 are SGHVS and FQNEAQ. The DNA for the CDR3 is TGTGCCAGCAGCGTAGACAGGAACACTGAAGCTTTCTTT. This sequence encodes CASSVDRNTEAFF.

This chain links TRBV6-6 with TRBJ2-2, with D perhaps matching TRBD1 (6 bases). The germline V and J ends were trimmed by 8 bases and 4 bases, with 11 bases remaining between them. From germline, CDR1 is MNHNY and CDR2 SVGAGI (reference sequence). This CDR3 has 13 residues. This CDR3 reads CASCGRGTGELFF. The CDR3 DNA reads TGTGCCAGCTGTGGCAGGGGCACCGGGGAGCTGTTTTTT.

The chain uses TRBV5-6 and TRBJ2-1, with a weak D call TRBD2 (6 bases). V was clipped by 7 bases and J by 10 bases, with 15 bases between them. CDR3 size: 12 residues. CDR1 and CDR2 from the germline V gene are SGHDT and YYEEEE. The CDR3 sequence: CASRGWRDEQFF. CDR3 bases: TGTGCCAGCCGAGGATGGCGGGACGAGCAGTTCTTC.

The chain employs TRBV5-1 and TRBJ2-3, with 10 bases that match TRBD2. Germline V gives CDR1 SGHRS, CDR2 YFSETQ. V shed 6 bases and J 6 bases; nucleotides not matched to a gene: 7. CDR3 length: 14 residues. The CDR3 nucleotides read TGCGCCAGCACCCCAGCGGGGGGGTCGGATACGCAGTATTTT. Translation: CASTPAGGSDTQYF.

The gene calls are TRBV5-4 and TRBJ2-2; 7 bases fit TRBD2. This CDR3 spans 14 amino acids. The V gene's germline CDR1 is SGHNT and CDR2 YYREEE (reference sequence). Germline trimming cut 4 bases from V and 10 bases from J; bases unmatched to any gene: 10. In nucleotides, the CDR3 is TGTGCCAGCAGCCCGACGTCGGGGGGTTTGGAGCTGTTTTTT. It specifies CASSPTSGGLELFF.

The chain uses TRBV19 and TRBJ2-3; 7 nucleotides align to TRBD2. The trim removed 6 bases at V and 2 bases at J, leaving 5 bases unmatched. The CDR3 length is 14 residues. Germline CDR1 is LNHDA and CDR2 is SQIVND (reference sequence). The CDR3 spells CASSELAPTDTQYF. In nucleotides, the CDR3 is TGTGCCAGTAGCGAACTAGCGCCCACAGATACGCAGTATTTT.

CDR3: CASSLSLNTEAFF. The CDR3 region has the DNA TGTGCCAGCAGTTTATCACTGAACACTGAAGCTTTCTTT. This sequence joins TRBV27 and TRBJ1-1; D gene ambiguous. The V and J ends lost 0 bases and 0 bases respectively, with 2 bases between them. This CDR3 is built from 13 residues. Germline-derived CDR1 and CDR2 are MNHEY and SMNVEV (reference sequence).

The CDR3 loop reads CASSYSRTGELFF. In DNA, the CDR3 is TGTGCCAGCAGTTACTCCCGCACCGGGGAGCTGTTTTTT. The chain joins TRBV6-5 to TRBJ2-2; D is unresolved. The V and J ends lost 0 bases and 4 bases respectively, with 3 bases between them. CDR1 is MNHEY and CDR2 is SVGAGI in the germline V gene. CDR3 size: 13 residues.

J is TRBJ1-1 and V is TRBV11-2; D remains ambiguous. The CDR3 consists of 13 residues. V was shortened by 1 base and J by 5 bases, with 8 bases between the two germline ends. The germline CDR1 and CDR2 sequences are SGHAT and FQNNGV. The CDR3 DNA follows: TGTGCCAGCAGCTTAGGTTGGGAAACTGAAGCTTTCTTT. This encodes CASSLGWETEAFF.

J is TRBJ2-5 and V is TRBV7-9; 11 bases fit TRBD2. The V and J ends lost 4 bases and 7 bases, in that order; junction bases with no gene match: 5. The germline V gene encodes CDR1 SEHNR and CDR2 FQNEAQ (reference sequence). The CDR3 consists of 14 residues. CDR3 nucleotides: TGTGCCAGCAGCTATAGCGGGGGGGCCGGGACCCAGTACTTC. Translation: CASSYSGGAGTQYF. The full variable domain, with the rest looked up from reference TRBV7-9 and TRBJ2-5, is DTGVSQNPRHKITKRGQNVTFRCDPISEHNRLYWYRQTLGQGPEFLTYFQNEAQLEKSRLLSDRFSAERPKGSFSTLEIQRTEQGDSAMYLCASSYSGGAGTQYFGPGTRLLVL.

CDR3 in amino acids: CASRGTGGSYEQYF. The CDR3 region has the DNA TGTGCCAGCAGGGGGACAGGGGGGAGCTACGAGCAGTACTTC. V is TRBV7-2 and J is TRBJ2-7, with 11 positions matching TRBD1. Germline V gives CDR1 SGHTA, CDR2 FQGNSA. V lost 6 bases to trimming and J lost 3 bases; unmatched junction nucleotides: 4. There are 14 residues in the CDR3.

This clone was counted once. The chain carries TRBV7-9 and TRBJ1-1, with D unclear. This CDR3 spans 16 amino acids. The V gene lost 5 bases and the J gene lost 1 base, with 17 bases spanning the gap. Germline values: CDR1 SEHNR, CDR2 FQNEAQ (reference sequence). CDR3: CASSRPPGPANTEAFF. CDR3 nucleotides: TGTGCCAGCAGCCGACCACCCGGGCCGGCGAACACTGAAGCTTTCTTT.

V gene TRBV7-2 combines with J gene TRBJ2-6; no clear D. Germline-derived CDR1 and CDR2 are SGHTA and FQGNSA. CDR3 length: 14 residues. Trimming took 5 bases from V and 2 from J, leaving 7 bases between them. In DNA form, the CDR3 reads TGTGCCAGCAGCGAACCTGCTGGGGCCAACGTCCTGACTTTC. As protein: CASSEPAGANVLTF.